The clone carrying this T cell receptor beta chain has ten or more counts. The antigen is undetermined. The CDR3 has 13 residues. V was clipped by 4 bases and J by 0 bases, with 6 bases between them. Per germline, CDR1 ENHRY and CDR2 SYGVKD. The data originate from a study of T cells after yellow fever vaccination. Study observations and caveats: Peak timing came faster in the weaker secondary response, day 5 versus 15.

TCRdb used MiXCR to reprocess the 5' RACE reads, holding one entry per CDR3 protein. The top ten hold roughly 3% of the sample, which has 150,000 to 200,000 distinct CDR3 sequences, approximately 6.2% seen once. The sample in question was CD4+ T cells sorted from PBMCs, obtained on the day of the first yellow fever vaccination. This sequence joins TRBV10-3 and TRBJ1-1, with D uncertain. The source of this sequence is a man aged 18 to 30 who received the YFV17D yellow fever vaccine. CDR3: CAISGTVNTEAFF. The CDR3 nucleotides are TGTGCCATCAGTGGGACGGTGAACACTGAAGCTTTCTTT.